This T cell receptor (beta chain) was identified during a study of CD8+ T cells in alopecia areata. In the study overall: Treated individuals took tofacitinib by mouth, 5 to 10 mg twice daily. Notes on the study in general: Clonality was higher in lesional than normal scalp, especially in alopecia totalis/universalis. With tofacitinib ongoing, many expanded lesional clones persisted in both scalp and blood.

In each case, RNA was isolated and then reverse transcribed into cDNA as the sequencing template. Sequencing used immunoSEQ multiplex PCR; TCRdb keeps in-frame clones, though not all of them. The sample lists about 140,000 clones; more than 85% were seen once. The V end lost 3 bases, the J end lost 10 bases, and 13 bases lay between the germline ends. This CDR3 contains 14 residues. Per the germline V gene, CDR1 is MGHRA and CDR2 is YSYEKL. A remark on this clone: Its antigen is not identified.

Treatment of the sample: oral pan-JAK inhibitor, 5-10 mg twice daily. The receptor was derived from a human donor with alopecia areata. This chain links TRBV4-1 with TRBJ1-6; D is ambiguous. The specimen comprised CD8+ T cells sorted from blood, sampled at week 4, from a patient treated with tofacitinib. The CDR3 reads CASSQSPGNSPLHF. The CDR3 DNA sequence: TGCGCCAGCAGCCAGTCCCCTGGGAACTCACCCCTCCACTTT.